This T cell receptor beta chain was obtained from a study of T cells in Graves' hyperthyroidism and ophthalmopathy. This clonotype turned up a few times. After removal of 6 bases from V and 4 bases from J, the junction contained 6 bases not matched to a gene. The CDR3 length is 16 residues. Germline CDR1 reads LNHDA; CDR2 reads SQIVND (reference sequence). RNA transcripts gave rise to amplified TCR beta CDR3 regions. Carried out on the TCR CDR3, a first-round RT-PCR used the HTBI primer set. MiXCR was run by TCRdb on the multiplex PCR reads, yielding one entry per CDR3 protein. The table records fewer than 250,000 distinct CDR3 sequences, roughly 15% of them present only once.

The chain employs TRBV19 and TRBJ2-2; 12 bases are shared with TRBD2. Specimen: blood. The TCR sequence derives from a man aged 45-65 years with Graves' hyperthyroidism. This CDR3 is CASRTSGSAVTGELFF. CDR3 coding DNA: TGTGCCAGTAGGACTAGCGGGAGTGCGGTCACCGGGGAGCTGTTTTTT. The variable domain in full, completed from reference TRBV19 and TRBJ2-2, reads DGGITQSPKYLFRKEGQNVTLSCEQNLNHDAMYWYRQDPGQGLRLIYYSQIVNDFQKGDIAEGYSVSREKKESFPLTVTSAQKNPTAFYLCASRTSGSAVTGELFFGEGSRLTVL.